Listed below are T cell receptor beta chains from one sample, sequenced in a study of T cells in Graves' hyperthyroidism and ophthalmopathy. TCRdb fed the multiplex PCR reads into MiXCR, producing one record per CDR3 protein. The sample lists some 300,000 distinct CDR3 sequences, around 20% occurring once. Sequenced input: blood. Receptor source: a man aged 50-59 years with Graves' ophthalmopathy. Both conserved end residues are part of each CDR3. The order of the fields is V gene, CDR3 protein.

>TRBV7-2
CASSLRGSGPYEQYF
>TRBV28
CASSLPLMGNTEAFF
>TRBV10-3
CAISVLGGEQYF
>TRBV7-6
CASGPRGPNSGNTIYF
>TRBV5-1
CASSTRPTGIGNTGELFF
>TRBV27
CASSPGHLSQYF
>TRBV10-2
CASSGRTDLVSPLHF
>TRBV5-4
CASSAVGRGETQYF
>TRBV20-1
CSARSGSGGYNEQFF
>TRBV5-1
CARWRAGGGADTQYF
>TRBV7-2
CASSLGNSVQYF
>TRBV30
CAWSLGGHTEAFF
>TRBV29-1
CSVVGLASYEQYF